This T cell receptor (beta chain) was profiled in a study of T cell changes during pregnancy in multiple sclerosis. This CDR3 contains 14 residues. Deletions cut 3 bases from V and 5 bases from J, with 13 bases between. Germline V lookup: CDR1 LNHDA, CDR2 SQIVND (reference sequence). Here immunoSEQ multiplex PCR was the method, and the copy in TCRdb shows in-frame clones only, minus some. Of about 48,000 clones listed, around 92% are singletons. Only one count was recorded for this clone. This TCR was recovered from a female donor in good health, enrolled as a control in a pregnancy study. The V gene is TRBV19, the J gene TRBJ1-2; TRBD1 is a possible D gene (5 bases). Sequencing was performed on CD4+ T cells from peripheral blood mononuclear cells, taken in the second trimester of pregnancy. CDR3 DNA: TGTGCCAGTAGTATTAACAGGCTATATTATGGCTACACCTTC. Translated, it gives CASSINRLYYGYTF.